What follows are 32 T cell receptor beta chains derived from one specimen sequenced in a study of T cell responses to AZD1222 COVID-19 vaccine. Only in-frame clones appear in the TCRdb table, and some are missing; sequencing was by immunoSEQ multiplex PCR. This sample has around 160,000 clones, with about 90% found just once. The sample in question was peripheral blood, obtained 28 days after the second AZD1222 dose. These receptors were taken from an adult who received the AZD1222 COVID-19 vaccine.

The sample holds many counts of this clone. The chain employs TRBV10-3 and TRBJ1-5; D is possibly TRBD1 (6 bases). The germline CDR1 and CDR2 sequences are ENHRY and SYGVKD. CDR3 size: 15 residues. Deletions cut 8 bases from V and 3 bases from J, with 17 bases between. The CDR3 is CAIGAAGQYNQPQHF. CDR3 in DNA: TGTGCCATCGGAGCCGCTGGACAGTACAATCAGCCCCAGCATTTT.

The chain links TRBV11-2 to TRBJ2-3, with TRBD2 identical over 11 bases. Germline CDR1 reads SGHAT; CDR2 reads FQNNGV. CDR3 length equals 16 residues. V shed 5 bases, J shed 5 bases, and the junction held 9 bases outside the gene matches. CDR3 DNA: TGTGCCAGCAGCCCCCGTAGCGGGGGGGCCGGAGATACGCAGTATTTT. Translated: CASSPRSGGAGDTQYF.

The V gene is TRBV10-1, the J gene TRBJ2-5; 10 positions agree with TRBD2. The CDR3 contains 15 residues. Germline-derived CDR1 and CDR2 are WNHNN and SYGVQD (reference sequence). The V and J ends lost 3 bases and 3 bases, in that order; junction bases with no gene match: 4. The CDR3 loop reads CASSESSGGEETQYF. The CDR3 DNA sequence: TGCGCCAGCAGTGAATCTAGCGGGGGTGAAGAGACCCAGTACTTC.

In the case of this clone: The identical CDR3 is also encoded by other nucleotide sequences in the sample. V and J are TRBV14 and TRBJ1-3; D is unclear. The CDR3 length is 12 residues. Germline CDR1 reads SGHDN; CDR2 reads FVKESK. The ends were cut back, 4 bases at V and 1 base at J, with 2 bases in the middle. CDR3 amino acids: CASSLSGNTIYF. Here the CDR3 DNA reads TGTGCCAGCAGCCTATCTGGAAACACCATATATTTT.

The J gene is TRBJ2-3, the V gene TRBV20-1, with D tentatively TRBD1 or TRBD2 (5 bases each). CDR1 is DFQATT and CDR2 is SNEGSKA in the germline V gene (reference sequence). This CDR3 comprises 17 residues. Trimming stripped 3 bases from V and 4 bases from J, with 23 bases between. The CDR3 nucleotides are TGCAGTGCTAGTAGCGCATGGGGTAGTCAGGGTCCAGATACGCAGTATTTT. Protein: CSASSAWGSQGPDTQYF.

The chain combines TRBV3-1 (or the pseudogene TRBV3-2) with TRBJ2-6; no reliable D call. V dropped 1 base and J dropped 1 base, with 8 bases sitting between them. In germline, CDR1 is LGHDT, CDR2 YNNKEL (reference sequence). There are 16 residues in the CDR3. CDR3 protein: CASSQAMGSGANVLTF. The CDR3 DNA reads TGTGCCAGCAGCCAAGCCATGGGATCTGGGGCCAACGTCCTGACTTTC.

The CDR3 sequence: CAISGTGGQETQYF. CDR3 DNA sequence: TGTGCCATCTCAGGGACAGGGGGACAAGAGACCCAGTACTTC. The chain employs TRBV10-3 and TRBJ2-5; 11 bases line up with TRBD1. V lost 8 bases to trimming and J lost 2 bases; unmatched junction nucleotides: 4. The CDR3 loop spans 14 amino acids. CDR1 is ENHRY, CDR2 SYGVKD, per germline.

The chain couples TRBV6-5 to TRBJ1-5; 7 nucleotides line up with TRBD1. This CDR3 contains 14 residues. The germline V gene encodes CDR1 MNHEY and CDR2 SVGAGI. The ends lost 6 bases at V and 2 bases at J; junction bases unmatched: 4. CDR3 DNA sequence: TGTGCCAGCAGCTCAGGGGGGGGCAATCAGCCCCAGCATTTT. It specifies CASSSGGGNQPQHF.

The V gene is TRBV5-1, the J gene TRBJ2-5, with TRBD2 matching 15 bases. CDR3 size: 15 residues. In germline, CDR1 is SGHRS, CDR2 YFSETQ. The V segment lost 4 bases and the J segment 4 bases; nucleotides outside the gene matches: 2. The CDR3 coding sequence is TGCGCCAGCAGCCGGGGACTAGCGGGAGGAGAGACCCAGTACTTC. Its translation is CASSRGLAGGETQYF.

The count of this clone is one. The genes are TRBV19 and TRBJ1-1; D perhaps matches TRBD1 (5 bases). Germline loops: CDR1 LNHDA, CDR2 SQIVND (reference sequence). The ends were cut back, 7 bases at V and 0 bases at J, with 18 bases in the middle. The CDR3 is 16 amino acids. CDR3 protein: CASTTHGGRVNTEAFF. The CDR3 DNA is TGTGCCAGTACCACACACGGCGGCAGGGTGAACACTGAAGCTTTCTTT.

V usage is TRBV7-9 and J usage is TRBJ1-5; the match to TRBD1 covers 7 bases. CDR3 length equals 14 residues. In germline, CDR1 is SEHNR, CDR2 FQNEAQ (reference sequence). With 3 bases clipped from V and 10 bases from J, the junction kept 9 bases outside the gene matches. This chain's CDR3 is CASSLAGGGDPQHF. CDR3 DNA sequence: TGTGCCAGCAGCTTGGCAGGGGGTGGGGATCCCCAGCATTTT.

The chain carries TRBV19 and TRBJ1-2, with D unresolved. Deletions cut 7 bases from V and 8 bases from J, with 8 bases between. The CDR3 extends over 10 amino acids. Germline V gene sequence: CDR1 LNHDA, CDR2 SQIVND (reference sequence). The DNA of the CDR3 is TGTGCCAGTAAAAAGGAGGGCTACACCTTC. This codes for CASKKEGYTF.

The chain couples TRBV3-1 (or the pseudogene TRBV3-2) to TRBJ1-4; maybe TRBD1 (6 bases). Germline-derived CDR1 and CDR2 are LGHDT and YNNKEL (reference sequence). The V gene lost 4 bases and the J gene lost 0 bases, with 18 bases spanning the gap. This CDR3 comprises 18 residues. The CDR3 reads CASSPGWGPISTNEKLFF. CDR3 coding DNA: TGTGCCAGCAGCCCTGGCTGGGGGCCTATCTCAACTAATGAAAAACTGTTTTTT.

This chain joins TRBV6-5 and TRBJ1-4; D is unresolved. The CDR3 covers 15 residues. Germline V CDR1 and CDR2: MNHEY, SVGAGI. V gave up 5 bases and J gave up 0 bases, with 10 bases separating them. DNA of the CDR3: TGTGCCAGCAGTAGTTACGGCCCAACTAATGAAAAACTGTTTTTT. Protein product: CASSSYGPTNEKLFF.

The rearrangement uses TRBV2 and TRBJ2-3; D call uncertain. Between the trimmed V and J ends, which lost 1 base and 2 bases, there was a span of 7 bases. This CDR3 region has 14 residues. Per the germline V gene, CDR1 is SNHLY and CDR2 is FYNNEI. The CDR3 coding sequence is TGTGCCAGCAGTGAAGGGCGGCTCACAGATACGCAGTATTTT. This sequence encodes CASSEGRLTDTQYF. Variable domain in full (rest from reference TRBV2 and TRBJ2-3): EPEVTQTPSHQVTQMGQEVILRCVPISNHLYFYWYRQILGQKVEFLVSFYNNEISEKSEIFDDQFSVERPDGSNFTLKIRSTKLEDSAMYFCASSEGRLTDTQYFGPGTRLTVL.

The gene calls are TRBV5-1 and TRBJ1-4; D gene uncertain. In germline, CDR1 is SGHRS, CDR2 YFSETQ. Trimming took 1 base from V and 6 from J, leaving 19 bases between them. The CDR3 runs 17 residues. This chain's CDR3 is CASSLHSGMTSDEKLFF. The CDR3 DNA sequence: TGCGCCAGCAGCTTGCACTCGGGCATGACGAGCGATGAAAAACTGTTTTTT.

This clone was observed once. The chain carries TRBV7-9 and TRBJ2-7; TRBD1 matches at 8 bases. CDR1 and CDR2 (germline): SEHNR, FQNEAQ (reference sequence). This CDR3 is 14 amino acids long. After removal of 1 base from V and 5 bases from J, the junction contained 4 bases not matched to a gene. Here the CDR3 reads CASSLGQGRNEQYF. The CDR3 region has the DNA TGTGCCAGCAGCTTAGGACAGGGGAGGAACGAGCAGTACTTC.

The chain combines TRBV11-3 with TRBJ2-1, with D unclear. The CDR3 consists of 14 residues. Per germline, CDR1 SGHNT and CDR2 YENEEA. Trimming shortened V by 1 base and J by 9 bases, and 13 bases separated the two germline ends. The chain's CDR3 is CASSLAFTGVEQFF. The CDR3 coding sequence is TGTGCCAGCAGCTTAGCGTTTACGGGTGTTGAGCAGTTCTTC.

This clone was found once. The genes are TRBV5-4 and TRBJ1-6; 10 nucleotides agree with TRBD1. With 1 base clipped from V and 7 bases from J, the junction kept 11 bases outside the gene matches. Germline V gene lookup returns CDR1 SGHNT and CDR2 YYREEE (reference sequence). This CDR3 region has 18 residues. The CDR3 DNA reads as TGTGCCAGCAGCTTGTACCTCCGGTCGGGACAGGGGAATTCACCCCTCCACTTT. Encoded protein: CASSLYLRSGQGNSPLHF.

The chain is built from TRBV6-2 or TRBV6-3 and TRBJ2-7, with 8 bases identical to TRBD2. V was clipped by 2 bases and J by 2 bases; unmatched bases: 8. The CDR3 sequence is 16 residues long. Germline CDR1 and CDR2: MNHEY and SVGEGT. The CDR3 protein is CASSYGSGTATYEQYF. The CDR3 nucleotides are TGTGCCAGCAGTTACGGTAGCGGGACCGCTACCTACGAGCAGTACTTC.

This clone was detected ten times or more. The CDR3 region is CASSQEGQLEAFF. The CDR3 bases are TGCGCCAGCAGCCAGGAAGGACAGCTTGAAGCTTTCTTT. The V and J genes are TRBV4-1 and TRBJ1-1, with D perhaps matching TRBD1 (6 bases). V dropped 3 bases and J dropped 7 bases, with 12 bases sitting between them. Per germline, CDR1 MGHRA and CDR2 YSYEKL. This CDR3 spans 13 amino acids.

The V call is TRBV28, the J call TRBJ1-1; D unresolved. CDR1 and CDR2 from the germline V gene are MDHEN and SYDVKM. V was clipped by 1 base and J by 1 base, with 4 bases between them. CDR3 size: 13 residues. The CDR3 loop reads CASSLLENTEAFF. CDR3 DNA: TGTGCCAGCAGTTTATTGGAGAACACTGAAGCTTTCTTT.

This sequence joins TRBV9 and TRBJ1-1; tentative D call: TRBD1 (6 bases). CDR3 length equals 14 residues. Germline V gene data show CDR1 as SGDLS and CDR2 as YYNGEE. Between the trimmed V and J ends, which lost 4 bases and 9 bases, there was a span of 19 bases. The CDR3 spells CASSPPGGARQAFF. The CDR3 bases are TGTGCCAGCAGCCCACCGGGGGGGGCCCGTCAAGCTTTCTTT.

The genes are TRBV30 and TRBJ1-1, with TRBD1 matching over 7 bases. The CDR3 is 14 amino acids. Losses at the gene ends were 4 bases for V and 6 bases for J; bases not matched to a gene: 11. Germline V gene data show CDR1 as GTSNPN and CDR2 as SVGIG (reference sequence). The CDR3 DNA reads as TGTGCCTGGAAGGACAGGACCGCCAACGCTGAAGCTTTCTTT. Its translation is CAWKDRTANAEAFF.

This clone has just one count. Written as DNA, the CDR3 is TGTGCCAGCAGCTTATCGGGAGAGTACGAGCAGTACTTC. Its translation is CASSLSGEYEQYF. The gene calls are TRBV7-2 and TRBJ2-7, with D perhaps matching TRBD2 (6 bases). Trimming pared 2 bases from V and 4 bases from J, leaving 9 bases between. Germline loops: CDR1 SGHTA, CDR2 FQGNSA. The CDR3 is 13 residues long.

The chain uses TRBV11-3 and TRBJ2-1; D is undetermined. This CDR3 has 14 residues. Germline CDR1 is SGHNT and CDR2 is YENEEA. The germline V and J ends were trimmed by 5 bases and 6 bases, with 14 bases remaining between them. This chain's CDR3 is CASSPGRLSNEQFF. The CDR3 region has the DNA TGTGCCAGCAGCCCTGGAAGACTTTCCAATGAGCAGTTCTTC.

The chain employs TRBV10-2 and TRBJ2-3, with D maybe TRBD2 (6 bases). V was shortened by 8 bases and J by 10 bases, with 22 bases between the two germline ends. The CDR3 totals 14 residues. CDR1 is WSHSY and CDR2 is SAAADI in the germline V gene. The CDR3 DNA sequence: TGCGCCAGCCGGAGGGCAGAGCGGTCCCAGCCGCAGTATTTT. Its protein product is CASRRAERSQPQYF.

This clone occurred a few times. The genes are TRBV7-2 and TRBJ1-2, with a weak D call TRBD1 (5 bases). This CDR3 is built from 15 residues. Germline CDR1 and CDR2: SGHTA and FQGNSA. Trimming shortened V by 1 base and J by 8 bases, and 17 bases separated the two germline ends. As DNA, the CDR3 is TGTGCCAGCAGCTTAGTGTCAGGGTCACAGTACGGCTACACCTTC. This gives the protein CASSLVSGSQYGYTF.

The chain couples TRBV7-9 to TRBJ2-1, with D possibly TRBD2 on 5 matching bases. The CDR3 has 14 amino acids. The V and J ends lost 5 bases and 5 bases respectively, with 13 bases between them. CDR1 and CDR2 from the germline V gene are SEHNR and FQNEAQ (reference sequence). The CDR3 DNA follows: TGTGCCAGCAGCCCAGGAACACTAGACAATGAGCAGTTCTTC. Amino acids: CASSPGTLDNEQFF.

In this sample, this clone turned up once. The J gene is TRBJ1-3, the V gene TRBV7-8; D might be TRBD1 (6 bases). The CDR3 runs 15 residues. Germline lookup yields CDR1 SGHVS and CDR2 FQNEAQ. Trimming took off 5 bases at V and 0 bases at J, with 11 bases between the two ends. The CDR3 region is CASSPDRISGNTIYF. The CDR3 DNA follows: TGTGCCAGCAGCCCGGACAGAATCTCTGGAAACACCATATATTTT.

The chain uses TRBV29-1 and TRBJ1-2; D gene unclear. The germline V and J ends were trimmed by 3 bases and 7 bases, with 6 bases remaining between them. The CDR3 runs to 10 residues. CDR1 and CDR2 (germline): SQVTM, ANQGSEA. CDR3 sequence reads: CSVEEGGYTF. In nucleotides, the CDR3 is TGCAGCGTTGAGGAGGGTGGCTACACCTTC.

The chain has TRBV6-5 and TRBJ1-1; unclear D gene. The germline CDR1 and CDR2 sequences are MNHEY and SVGAGI. This CDR3 has 15 amino acids. Trimming removed 0 bases at V and 6 bases at J, with 14 bases between. The CDR3 nucleotides read TGTGCCAGCAGTTACTCGAAGGAAGGGTACTCTGAAGCTTTCTTT. This sequence encodes CASSYSKEGYSEAFF.